Below, one T cell receptor beta chain is given with its context. Its antigen is unknown. The record originates from a study of shared clonotypes between healthy human individuals. Study in general: The study drew on two women and a few men aged 18 to 49 as donors. Study findings and constraints: Relative to their counterparts shared across all four donors, non-shared clonotypes exhibited diminished generation probabilities.

Original analysis: Junction-only immunoSEQ data arrived without quality scores, meaning filtering differed. Data came from immunoSEQ multiplex PCR; TCRdb stores just in-frame clones and leaves some out. Clonal size and the V and J genes are those of that table, whereas D and trimming came from the DNA. This sample has about 2,200,000 clones; 85% to 95% occur once, and the top ten carry about 1.5%. Terminally differentiated effector memory CD45RA+ cells were excluded by CCR7 positive selection of CD45RO-negative cells. Germline CDR1 reads SGHRS; CDR2 reads YFSETQ. V lost 7 bases, J lost 5 bases, and 19 bases lay in between. The CDR3 is 14 residues long.

This sequence originates from a man aged 18-30 years in good health. Some clones in this sample may be carry-over from other donors' samples. The V and J genes are TRBV5-1 and TRBJ2-7, with D tentatively TRBD2 (5 bases). Sequencing was carried out using naive CD8+ T cells from PBMCs. CDR3 DNA: TGCGCCAGCGGGGAGATAGGGTTGATCGACGAGCAGTACTTC. Translation: CASGEIGLIDEQYF.